Listed below are T cell receptor beta chains from one sample, sequenced in a study of shared clonotypes between healthy human individuals. Repertoires were generated with immunoSEQ multiplex PCR, while TCRdb's copy carries only in-frame clones and drops some. Here the sample spans about 1.9 million clones, around 93% being singletons. Sequencing was done on a sample of naive CD8+ T cells from PBMCs. These receptor sequences come from a man aged 18 to 30 in good health. Some clones in this sample may be carry-over from other donors' samples. CDR3s include the opening cysteine and the closing phenylalanine or tryptophan. D genes are given only for firm matches. Clone size is not always given. Where it is, it says once, few, many or a class for expanded clones.

d_gene,v_gene,abundance,len,j_gene,CDR3aa,CDR3nt
NA,TRBV7-9,NA,14,TRBJ1-1,CASPDDTTDTEAFF,TGTGCCAGCCCGGATGACACGACGGACACTGAAGCTTTCTTT
TRBD1,TRBV5-8,once,15,TRBJ1-2,CASSQVGQGAYGYTF,TGCGCCAGCAGCCAAGTGGGACAGGGGGCCTATGGCTACACCTTC
TRBD2,TRBV7-3,NA,16,TRBJ2-5,CASSLWGGSGQETQYF,TGTGCCAGCAGCTTATGGGGCGGGAGTGGACAAGAGACCCAGTACTTC
TRBD1,TRBV19,NA,17,TRBJ2-1,CASSKRGEQGEFNEQFF,TGTGCCAGTAGTAAGAGAGGTGAGCAGGGGGAATTCAATGAGCAGTTCTTC
NA,TRBV9,NA,14,TRBJ2-3,CASSSNRGTDTQYF,TGTGCCAGCAGTTCAAACCGGGGCACAGATACGCAGTATTTT
TRBD2,TRBV27,once,13,TRBJ2-7,CASISSGGYEQYF,TGTGCCAGCATTTCTAGCGGGGGATACGAGCAGTACTTC
NA,TRBV9,NA,13,TRBJ1-2,CASSGGSRYGYTF,TGTGCCAGCAGCGGAGGGTCTCGCTATGGCTACACCTTC
NA,TRBV9,NA,14,TRBJ2-7,CASSVVGGFYEQYF,TGTGCCAGCAGCGTAGTGGGCGGATTCTACGAGCAGTACTTC
NA,TRBV5-4,NA,13,TRBJ2-7,CASSVEAEDEQYF,TGTGCCAGCAGCGTGGAGGCAGAAGACGAGCAGTACTTC
NA,TRBV10-2,NA,12,TRBJ2-3,CASSDRGDTQYF,TGCGCCAGCAGTGATAGGGGGGATACGCAGTATTTT
NA,TRBV11-2,NA,14,TRBJ2-5,CASSLGRGYETQYF,TGTGCCAGCAGTCTAGGGAGAGGGTACGAGACCCAGTACTTC
TRBD1,TRBV6-5,once,15,TRBJ1-2,CASSPDRESSYGYTF,TGTGCCAGCAGTCCGGACAGGGAATCTAGCTATGGCTACACCTTC
NA,TRBV7-9,NA,17,TRBJ2-1,CASSPSPGGTSQGKQFF,TGTGCCAGCAGCCCCTCCCCTGGCGGTACTTCACAAGGGAAGCAGTTCTTC
TRBD1,TRBV25-1,NA,16,TRBJ2-1,CASSEWTRQGVDEQFF,TGTGCCAGCAGTGAATGGACCCGACAGGGGGTAGATGAGCAGTTCTTC
TRBD2,TRBV7-9,NA,12,TRBJ2-1,CASSLGGFEQFF,TGTGCCAGCAGCTTGGGAGGGTTCGAGCAGTTCTTC
NA,TRBV27,NA,15,TRBJ2-5,CASSFPVRVQETQYF,TGTGCCAGCAGTTTCCCCGTTCGGGTCCAAGAGACCCAGTACTTC
TRBD1,TRBV9,NA,14,TRBJ1-1,CASSVRDRVSEAFF,TGTGCCAGCAGCGTCCGGGACAGGGTTTCTGAAGCTTTCTTT
TRBD2,TRBV11-2,NA,18,TRBJ2-2,CASSTRGLAGTNTGELFF,TGTGCCAGCAGCACTAGGGGACTAGCGGGAACGAACACCGGGGAGCTGTTTTTT
TRBD1,TRBV11-3,NA,14,TRBJ2-3,CASSSGGAGDTQYF,TGTGCCAGCAGCTCAGGGGGAGCAGGAGATACGCAGTATTTT
NA,TRBV27,once,15,TRBJ2-7,CASSLSEPEGDEQYF,TGTGCCAGCAGTTTATCGGAACCAGAGGGGGACGAGCAGTACTTC
NA,TRBV15,NA,12,TRBJ2-7,CATSPGAYGQYF,TGTGCCACCAGCCCCGGGGCCTACGGGCAGTACTTC
NA,TRBV19,NA,16,TRBJ1-5,CASSITTAVGRQPQHF,TGTGCCAGTAGTATAACGACAGCCGTAGGGAGACAGCCCCAGCATTTT
NA,TRBV9,NA,15,TRBJ2-7,CASSVEGGGPYEQYF,TGTGCCAGCAGCGTAGAAGGGGGAGGGCCTTACGAGCAGTACTTC
NA,TRBV27,NA,14,TRBJ2-6,CASSLLPGANVLTF,TGTGCCAGCAGTTTACTCCCTGGGGCCAACGTCCTGACTTTC
NA,TRBV9,NA,17,TRBJ2-6,CASSPYPGPSGANVLTF,TGTGCCAGCAGCCCTTACCCAGGGCCCTCTGGGGCCAACGTCCTGACTTTC
NA,TRBV10-3,NA,14,TRBJ2-7,CAISETGAVDEQYF,TGTGCCATCAGTGAGACAGGCGCCGTGGACGAGCAGTACTTC
TRBD1,TRBV9,NA,14,TRBJ2-7,CASSAGTGGYEQYF,TGTGCCAGCAGCGCCGGGACAGGGGGTTACGAGCAGTACTTC
NA,TRBV14,NA,15,TRBJ2-1,CASSPPNKASDEQFF,TGTGCCAGCAGCCCCCCCAACAAGGCCTCGGATGAGCAGTTCTTC
TRBD1,TRBV5-8,once,15,TRBJ2-5,CASSGRDRGLETQYF,TGTGCCAGCAGCGGACGGGACAGGGGGCTAGAGACCCAGTACTTC
TRBD2,TRBV5-1,NA,19,TRBJ2-7,CASSPTQTAGGGSAYEQYF,TGCGCCAGCAGCCCGACCCAAACCGCGGGGGGCGGGAGCGCCTACGAGCAGTACTTC
NA,TRBV21-1,NA,17,TRBJ2-2,CASSKACKTANTGELFF,TGTGCCAGCAGCAAAGCTTGCAAGACAGCAAACACCGGGGAGCTGTTTTTT
NA,TRBV7-5,once,14,TRBJ2-5,CARSQGTYRETQYF,TGTGCCAGAAGTCAAGGGACCTACCGGGAGACCCAGTACTTC
NA,TRBV19,NA,14,TRBJ2-7,CASCAGHGLYEQYF,TGTGCCAGTTGTGCGGGACATGGCCTCTACGAGCAGTACTTC